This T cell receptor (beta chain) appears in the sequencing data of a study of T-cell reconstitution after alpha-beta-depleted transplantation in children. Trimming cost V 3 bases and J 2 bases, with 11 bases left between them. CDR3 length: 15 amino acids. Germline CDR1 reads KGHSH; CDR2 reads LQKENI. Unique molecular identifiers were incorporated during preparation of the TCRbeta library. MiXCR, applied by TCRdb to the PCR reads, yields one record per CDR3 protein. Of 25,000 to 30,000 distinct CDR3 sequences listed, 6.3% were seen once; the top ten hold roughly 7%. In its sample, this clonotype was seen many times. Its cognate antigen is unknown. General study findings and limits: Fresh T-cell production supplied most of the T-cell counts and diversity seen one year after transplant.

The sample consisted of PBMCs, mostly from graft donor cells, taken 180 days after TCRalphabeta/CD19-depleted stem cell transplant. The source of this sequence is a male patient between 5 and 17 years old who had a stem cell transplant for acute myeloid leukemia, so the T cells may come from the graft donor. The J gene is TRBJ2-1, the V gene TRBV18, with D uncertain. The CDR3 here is CASSPERLPYNEQFF. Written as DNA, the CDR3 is TGTGCCAGCTCACCCGAGCGTCTACCCTACAATGAGCAGTTCTTC.